This entry lists 26 T cell receptor beta chains sequenced from one sample in a study of CD8+ T cells in alopecia areata. Treatment: oral pan-JAK inhibitor, 5-10 mg twice daily. The authors extracted RNA and reverse transcribed it into cDNA as the sequencing template. TCRdb keeps only in-frame clones here, not all; method: immunoSEQ multiplex PCR. The repertoire consists of fewer than 250,000 clones, with roughly three fifths occurring once and the leading ten covering over 0.55%. The material was CD4+ T cells sorted from blood, obtained at week 4, from a patient treated with tofacitinib. These TCRs come from a human donor with alopecia areata.

V and J are TRBV15 and TRBJ2-7; D possibly corresponds to TRBD2 (6 bases). Germline V gene lookup returns CDR1 LNHNV and CDR2 YYDKDF (reference sequence). The CDR3 totals 15 residues. The V end was cut by 0 bases, the J end by 7 bases, with 16 bases between. For the CDR3, the DNA is TGTGCCACCAGCAGAGATGGTGGGGGAGGTGGTGAGCAGTACTTC. Its protein product is CATSRDGGGGGEQYF.

This sequence joins TRBV2 and TRBJ2-5, with D tentatively TRBD1 (6 bases). Deletions cut 11 bases from V and 4 bases from J, with 20 bases between. Germline-derived CDR1 and CDR2 are SNHLY and FYNNEI. The CDR3 has 14 residues. The CDR3 DNA sequence: TGTGCCTCATTCACGGGTCAGGGGCCAGAGACCCAGTACTTC. Its translation: CASFTGQGPETQYF.

The rearrangement joins TRBV2 to TRBJ2-3; TRBD2 matches at 14 bases. The CDR3 sequence is 18 residues long. The junction had 15 bases not matched to a gene; V was cut back by 6 bases and J by 7 bases. The germline V gene encodes CDR1 SNHLY and CDR2 FYNNEI. The DNA of the CDR3 is TGTGCCAGCAGCCCCGGTCTGGGGACTAGCGGGGGAGGTAATACGCAGTATTTT. This translates into CASSPGLGTSGGGNTQYF.

This clone was detected a few times. The chain joins TRBV29-1 to TRBJ2-7; a weak D match, TRBD1 (5 bases). CDR3 length: 12 residues. The ends were cut back, 6 bases at V and 5 bases at J, with 14 bases in the middle. Germline V gene lookup returns CDR1 SQVTM and CDR2 ANQGSEA. The CDR3: CSVQVGANEQYF. As DNA, the CDR3 is TGCAGCGTCCAAGTAGGGGCAAACGAGCAGTACTTC.

The V call is TRBV7-2, the J call TRBJ1-2; D ambiguous. The CDR3 is 15 amino acids. Germline-derived CDR1 and CDR2 are SGHTA and FQGNSA. Between the trimmed V and J ends, which lost 5 bases and 5 bases, there was a span of 18 bases. The CDR3 DNA reads TGTGCCAGCAGCCCCACCCTTGCGGGCAGTTATGGCTACACCTTC. Protein sequence: CASSPTLAGSYGYTF.

The rearrangement links TRBV7-9 to TRBJ1-5; D is perhaps TRBD1 (6 bases). Germline lookup yields CDR1 SEHNR and CDR2 FQNEAQ (reference sequence). Trimming shortened V by 3 bases and J by 5 bases, and 17 bases separated the two germline ends. The CDR3 loop spans 16 amino acids. DNA for the CDR3: TGTGCCAGCAGCTTGGGGACCGGACAGACTTATCAGCCCCAGCATTTT. Translated, it gives CASSLGTGQTYQPQHF.

The J gene is TRBJ1-2, the V gene TRBV29-1; TRBD1 aligns across 9 bases. Trimming at V came to 7 bases and at J to 6 bases, leaving 9 bases not matched to a gene. The germline CDR1 and CDR2 sequences are SQVTM and ANQGSEA. The CDR3 spans 13 residues. CDR3 loop: CSAGWTGEHGYTF. In DNA, the CDR3 is TGCAGCGCAGGCTGGACAGGGGAACATGGCTACACCTTC.

The chain carries TRBV29-1 and TRBJ2-7; D unresolved. The CDR3 sequence is 13 residues long. V lost 4 bases to trimming and J lost 2 bases, with 12 bases between them. Germline loops: CDR1 SQVTM, CDR2 ANQGSEA. The CDR3 coding sequence is TGCAGCGTTGGCCACCATCTCACCTACGAGCAGTACTTC. Its translation is CSVGHHLTYEQYF.

This clone came up a few times. The V call is TRBV7-3, the J call TRBJ1-4; D is unclear. V was pared by 5 bases and J by 5 bases, with 9 bases between. Germline CDR1 and CDR2: SGHTA and FQGTGA. The CDR3 totals 13 residues. The CDR3 nucleotides are TGTGCCAGCAGCCGAGGGCCCAATGAAAAACTGTTTTTT. It translates to CASSRGPNEKLFF.

This clone was detected a few times. J is TRBJ2-3 and V is TRBV29-1; D is possibly TRBD2 (6 bases). The CDR3 runs 13 residues. Deletions cut 5 bases from V and 1 base from J, with 10 bases between. Germline CDR1 SQVTM, CDR2 ANQGSEA. CDR3 in amino acids: CSVSSEGTDTQYF. CDR3 DNA sequence: TGCAGCGTTTCTAGCGAGGGCACAGATACGCAGTATTTT.

A few counts support this clone. This chain uses TRBV29-1 with TRBJ1-1; D remains unclear. V was cut by 4 bases and J by 1 base, with 10 bases left in between. Germline V gene data show CDR1 as SQVTM and CDR2 as ANQGSEA. CDR3 length: 13 amino acids. CDR3 coding DNA: TGCAGCGTTGGGGAGGACCGGAACACTGAAGCTTTCTTT. It specifies CSVGEDRNTEAFF.

This clone turned up a few times. This sequence joins TRBV29-1 and TRBJ1-1; D is undetermined. CDR1 and CDR2 (germline): SQVTM, ANQGSEA. The CDR3 contains 13 residues. Trimming removed 4 bases at V and 1 base at J, with 10 bases between. The CDR3 DNA sequence: TGCAGCGTTGTACGTACCCCGAACACTGAAGCTTTCTTT. This codes for CSVVRTPNTEAFF.

The chain couples TRBV6-1 to TRBJ2-4; D gene unclear. The CDR3 is made up of 13 amino acids. Germline-derived CDR1 and CDR2 are MNHNS and SASEGT. Trimming shortened V by 2 bases and J by 9 bases, and 11 bases separated the two germline ends. The CDR3 sequence: CASSELGFGIQYF. In DNA form, the CDR3 reads TGTGCCAGCAGTGAATTGGGTTTCGGCATTCAGTACTTC.

The rearrangement joins TRBV7-9 to TRBJ2-4; 10 bases match TRBD1. The junction had 3 bases not matched to a gene; V was cut back by 4 bases and J by 0 bases. Germline CDR1 SEHNR, CDR2 FQNEAQ (reference sequence). The CDR3 contains 16 residues. CDR3 amino acids: CASSSGQGVAKNIQYF. The CDR3 DNA reads as TGTGCCAGCAGCTCCGGACAGGGGGTAGCCAAAAACATTCAGTACTTC.

The rearrangement joins TRBV28 to TRBJ2-7; tentatively, D is TRBD1 (6 bases). The length of the CDR3 is 15 residues. V lost 5 bases, J lost 2 bases, and 16 bases lay in between. Germline V gene lookup returns CDR1 MDHEN and CDR2 SYDVKM. CDR3: CASSQPGQLPYEQYF. In nucleotides, the CDR3 is TGTGCCAGCAGTCAACCAGGACAGCTCCCCTACGAGCAGTACTTC.

The chain has TRBV29-1 and TRBJ2-6, with D possibly matching TRBD1 (5 bases). V was cut by 6 bases and J by 4 bases, with 10 bases left in between. CDR1 SQVTM and CDR2 ANQGSEA come from the germline V gene. The CDR3 runs to 13 residues. The CDR3 DNA reads TGCAGCGTCCAGGGTACAGGGGCCAACGTCCTGACTTTC. Its protein product is CSVQGTGANVLTF. The full variable domain, with the rest looked up from reference TRBV29-1 and TRBJ2-6, is SAVISQKPSRDICQRGTSLTIQCQVDSQVTMMFWYRQQPGQSLTLIATANQGSEATYESGFVIDKFPISRPNLTFSTLTVSNMSPEDSSIYLCSVQGTGANVLTFGAGSRLTVL.

This sequence joins TRBV29-1 and TRBJ1-2; D is unresolved. Trimming removed 1 base from V and 8 bases from J, with 11 bases in between. CDR3 length: 12 amino acids. CDR1 SQVTM and CDR2 ANQGSEA come from the germline V gene. Here the CDR3 reads CSVEGAGWGYTF. In nucleotides, the CDR3 is TGCAGCGTTGAAGGCGCAGGCTGGGGCTACACCTTC.

This clone was counted a few times. This sequence joins TRBV5-1 and TRBJ1-1; D gene ambiguous. V gave up 0 bases and J gave up 0 bases, with 9 bases separating them. This CDR3 region has 15 residues. Germline V CDR1 and CDR2: SGHRS, YFSETQ. In DNA form, the CDR3 reads TGCGCCAGCAGCTTGGATACAGTCATGAACACTGAAGCTTTCTTT. Translating gives CASSLDTVMNTEAFF.

The gene calls are TRBV29-1 and TRBJ2-3; D is undetermined. In germline, CDR1 is SQVTM, CDR2 ANQGSEA. V shed 0 bases and J shed 0 bases, with 10 bases lying between them. The CDR3 has 15 amino acids. CDR3 nucleotide sequence: TGCAGCGTTGAAGATCTGTACCGAAGCACAGATACGCAGTATTTT. Translated, it gives CSVEDLYRSTDTQYF.

This clone was counted only a few times. V is TRBV29-1 and J is TRBJ2-5; D remains unclear. The CDR3 extends over 12 amino acids. V was pared by 7 bases and J by 5 bases, with 14 bases between. The germline V gene has CDR1 SQVTM and CDR2 ANQGSEA. As DNA, the CDR3 is TGCAGCGCCTCATTTTCGGCTGAGACCCAGTACTTC. Protein: CSASFSAETQYF.

There are many counts of this clone. V usage is TRBV9 and J usage is TRBJ1-1; D ambiguous. The germline CDR1 and CDR2 sequences are SGDLS and YYNGEE. The length of the CDR3 is 14 residues. The V and J ends lost 2 bases and 1 base respectively, with 9 bases between them. CDR3 DNA sequence: TGTGCCAGCAGCGTGGGCCCGACGAACACTGAAGCTTTCTTT. Protein product: CASSVGPTNTEAFF. Full variable domain (outside the CDR3, taken from reference TRBV9 and TRBJ1-1): DSGVTQTPKHLITATGQRVTLRCSPRSGDLSVYWYQQSLDQGLQFLIQYYNGEERAKGNILERFSAQQFPDLHSELNLSSLELGDSALYFCASSVGPTNTEAFFGQGTRLTVV.

V is TRBV7-3 and J is TRBJ2-2; 8 nucleotides align to TRBD2. In germline, CDR1 is SGHTA, CDR2 FQGTGA. The CDR3 covers 14 residues. The V and J ends lost 3 bases and 4 bases, in that order; junction bases with no gene match: 1. DNA for the CDR3: TGTGCCAGCAGCTTGAGCGGGGGCACCGGGGAGCTGTTTTTT. Translation: CASSLSGGTGELFF.

This rearrangement joins TRBV30 to TRBJ2-1; 7 positions match TRBD2. Germline CDR1 is GTSNPN and CDR2 is SVGIG (reference sequence). The CDR3 spans 14 residues. V was pared by 0 bases and J by 3 bases, with 2 bases of the junction left unmatched. The CDR3 nucleotides are TGTGCCTGGAGTGTACTAGCGAGCTACAATGAGCAGTTCTTC. As protein: CAWSVLASYNEQFF.

On this clone: Different DNA sequences within this sample yield the same CDR3. The chain couples TRBV29-1 to TRBJ2-1; 9 positions agree with TRBD2. There are 13 residues in the CDR3. Germline V lookup: CDR1 SQVTM, CDR2 ANQGSEA. The J segment lost 9 bases and the V segment lost 4 bases, leaving 7 bases of the junction unmatched. As DNA, the CDR3 is TGCAGCGTTGGGTTAGCGGGAGCCGGTGAGCAGTTCTTC. Encoded protein: CSVGLAGAGEQFF.

This clone was detected only a few times. The chain is built from TRBV11-2 and TRBJ2-5; D is unresolved. This CDR3 has 12 residues. V lost 2 bases and J 5 bases, leaving 6 bases between the germline ends. Per the germline V gene, CDR1 is SGHAT and CDR2 is FQNNGV. This CDR3 is CASSLSGETQYF. CDR3 nucleotides: TGTGCCAGCAGCTTAAGTGGGGAGACCCAGTACTTC.

About this clone itself: One junction end disagrees with the germline gene, perhaps due to a read error. The rearrangement joins TRBV20-1 to TRBJ1-4, with no clear D. The length of the CDR3 is 10 residues. Germline V gene data show CDR1 as DFQATT and CDR2 as SNEGSKA (reference sequence). The CDR3 here is CSAGLGVRVF. The DNA of the CDR3 is TGCAGTGCTGGACTGGGAGTCCGTGTTTTT.